These T cell receptor beta chains were read from a single sample in a study of cytomegalovirus exposure and HLA in healthy donors. The table came from immunoSEQ multiplex PCR; TCRdb's copy has only in-frame clones and leaves some out. The sample lists around 170,000 clones, over 80% seen once, with approximately 6.3% in the top ten. Sequencing input: PBMCs. The receptors originated from a man between 40 and 49 years old in good health and CMV-seropositive. Each CDR3 is given with its conserved first and last residue. Fields, in order: D gene, V gene, clone size, J gene, CDR3 DNA, CDR3 protein. A D gene is named only where the DNA matches it firmly. The size of a clone is reported for some rows only, either as once, few or many, or as a class for expanded clones.

D: TRBD2
V: TRBV7-9
size: NA
J: TRBJ2-3
DNA: TGTGCCAGCAGCTTAGCAGGACTAGCGGTCGCAGATACGCAGTATTTT
CDR3: CASSLAGLAVADTQYF

D: NA
V: TRBV5-1
size: NA
J: TRBJ1-4
DNA: TGCGCCAGCAGCACAAAAGCAACTAATGAAAAACTGTTTTTT
CDR3: CASSTKATNEKLFF

D: NA
V: TRBV2
size: once
J: TRBJ2-7
DNA: TGTGCCAGCAGCGACAGGGGAGGGTACGAGCAGTACTTC
CDR3: CASSDRGGYEQYF

D: TRBD2
V: TRBV6-4
size: NA
J: TRBJ2-3
DNA: TGTGCCAGCAGTGACACCATAGCGGGGAGCACAGATACGCAGTATTTT
CDR3: CASSDTIAGSTDTQYF

D: NA
V: TRBV4-3
size: NA
J: TRBJ2-2
DNA: TGCGCCAGCAGCGATACCAGGGGAAGGGCCGGGGAGCTGTTTTTT
CDR3: CASSDTRGRAGELFF

D: NA
V: TRBV7-9
size: NA
J: TRBJ1-1
DNA: TGTTCCAGCAGCTCAGGGAACACTGAAGCTTTCTTT
CDR3: CSSSSGNTEAFF

D: TRBD1
V: TRBV5-6
size: NA
J: TRBJ2-7
DNA: TGTGCCAGCAGCCTCCGACCGGGACAGGGCTACGAGCAGTACTTC
CDR3: CASSLRPGQGYEQYF

D: NA
V: TRBV9
size: NA
J: TRBJ1-3
DNA: TGTGCCAGCAGCGTGGGGAGGGACACCATATATTTT
CDR3: CASSVGRDTIYF

D: TRBD2
V: TRBV4-3
size: NA
J: TRBJ2-3
DNA: TGCGCCAGCAGCCACCACGGGGGGGCGGGAGCAGATACGCAGTATTTT
CDR3: CASSHHGGAGADTQYF

D: TRBD1
V: TRBV10-3
size: few
J: TRBJ1-1
DNA: TGTGCCATCAGTGAGCAGCCGGGACAGGAGGTTTTT
CDR3: CAISEQPGQEVF

D: NA
V: TRBV6-5
size: NA
J: TRBJ1-1
DNA: TGTGCCAGCAGTTACCAGGGGACGGCTGAAGCTTTCTTT
CDR3: CASSYQGTAEAFF

D: NA
V: TRBV15
size: NA
J: TRBJ1-4
DNA: TGTGCCACCAAGCCTGGGACAAAGAAAGGAGAAAAACTGTTTTTT
CDR3: CATKPGTKKGEKLFF

D: TRBD1
V: TRBV5-4
size: NA
J: TRBJ2-7
DNA: TGTGCCAGCAGCCCGACAGGGAGCTCCTACGAGCAGTACTTC
CDR3: CASSPTGSSYEQYF

D: NA
V: TRBV7-7
size: NA
J: TRBJ2-5
DNA: TGTGCTAGCAGCTTCTACAGGGAGGGTTGGGAAGAGACCCAGTACTTC
CDR3: CASSFYREGWEETQYF

D: NA
V: TRBV7-6
size: NA
J: TRBJ2-2
DNA: TGTGCCAGCATTCCGCCGGGGAGCACCGGGGAGCTGTTTTTT
CDR3: CASIPPGSTGELFF

D: TRBD2
V: TRBV7-9
size: NA
J: TRBJ2-7
DNA: TGTGCCAGCAGTCCAGGACTAGCGGGGGGCTACGAGCAGTACTTC
CDR3: CASSPGLAGGYEQYF

D: TRBD1
V: TRBV7-2
size: NA
J: TRBJ1-3
DNA: TGTGCCAGCAGCTTTACAGGGGGCTCTGGAAACACCATATATTTT
CDR3: CASSFTGGSGNTIYF

D: TRBD2
V: TRBV9
size: NA
J: TRBJ2-3
DNA: TGTGCCAGCAGCGTAGCACTAGCGGGGGCGTCGTCAGATACGCAGTATTTT
CDR3: CASSVALAGASSDTQYF

D: NA
V: TRBV18
size: once
J: TRBJ1-1
DNA: TGTGCCAGCTCCCCAGAGCTGAACACTGAAGCTTTCTTT
CDR3: CASSPELNTEAFF

D: NA
V: TRBV6-5
size: few
J: TRBJ2-7
DNA: TGTGCCAGCAGTGGCCCCGGACCGGAGGACGAGCAGTACTTC
CDR3: CASSGPGPEDEQYF

D: TRBD2
V: TRBV5-1
size: NA
J: TRBJ2-3
DNA: TGCGCCAGCAGCTTCGGGGGGACTAGCACAGATACGCAGTATTTT
CDR3: CASSFGGTSTDTQYF

D: NA
V: TRBV7-8
size: NA
J: TRBJ2-2
DNA: TGTGCCAGCAGCCCAGCCGGGACTTCGCCCCCCGGGGAGCTGTTTTTT
CDR3: CASSPAGTSPPGELFF

D: NA
V: TRBV25-1
size: NA
J: TRBJ1-4
DNA: TGTGCCAGCAGTGAATTCGGCAGCGCAAGTGAAAAACTGTTTTTT
CDR3: CASSEFGSASEKLFF

D: TRBD2
V: TRBV2
size: few
J: TRBJ2-7
DNA: TGTGCCGGAGGGGCTAGCGGGGTGCACGAGCAGTACTTC
CDR3: CAGGASGVHEQYF